Listed below are T cell receptor beta chains from one sample, sequenced in a study of blood T cell repertoires in COVID-19. Measured with immunoSEQ multiplex PCR; TCRdb has only the in-frame clones, and not every one. Here the sample spans roughly 340,000 clones, 87% being singletons. The sample taken for sequencing was peripheral blood. Receptors originate from a woman between 45 and 60 years old with COVID-19, enrolled during active disease. Each CDR3 is given without its conserved first and last residue. The D gene is left open where the match is weak. Some rows have no size entry. The others give once, few or many, or a class for an expanded clone.

d_call clone_size v_call cdr3_aa
TRBD1 - TRBV30 AWSVDRGVDEQF
- - TRBV2 ASSDPVDQETQY
- - TRBV5-1 ASSSGVLAGPQETQY
- - TRBV18 ASSPAVGPDTQY
TRBD2 - TRBV11-2 ASSYIQIAGGGRGETQY
- - TRBV19 ASSIDTGKETQY
- - TRBV4-1 ASSPSRDFWNTEAF
- - TRBV19 ASKSGYNEQF
TRBD2 - TRBV9 ASSARTSNEQF
TRBD1 - TRBV6-5 ASSYSGQGVYGYT
- - TRBV2 ASREYRDGGTQY
- - TRBV14 ASSLSNNYEQY
- - TRBV6-5 ASSYSPYSNQPQH
- - TRBV5-4 ASSSGTKNTGELF
TRBD1 - TRBV25-1 ASREGQGTEAF
- - TRBV4-2 ASGELRGTEAF
- - TRBV6-4 ASSDFPGYEQY
TRBD2 - TRBV6-2/TRBV6-3 ASSYLILAGGQVPGELF
TRBD2 - TRBV2 ASRASKTSGYEQY
- - TRBV5-6 ASRRSKLETQY
TRBD2 - TRBV7-2 ASSLWASGAYEQY
- - TRBV5-1 ASTGSPGGYT
TRBD2 - TRBV5-1 ASSPIGTSGPTDTQY
- once TRBV20-1 SAQYQETQY
- - TRBV15 ATSRARTPRTDTQY
TRBD2 - TRBV11-3 ASSLGLAGGMGEQF
TRBD1 - TRBV30 AWSVPNRGGSNYGYT
TRBD2 - TRBV5-6 ASSLSGGSPYEQY
TRBD1 - TRBV2 ASRGDSYQETQY
TRBD1 - TRBV27 ASSDRGQSTDTQY
TRBD1 - TRBV6-5 ASRTGQGAHEQY
- - TRBV15 ATSGGRRNTGELF
TRBD1 - TRBV6-5 ASSTGLTSTDTQY
TRBD2 - TRBV4-1 ASSRAGGNTDTQY
- - TRBV18 ASSPQRQANTEAF
- - TRBV12-3/TRBV12-4 ASSSSVVGYT
TRBD1 - TRBV6-6 ASKVTTGGFTEAF
- - TRBV4-3 ASSQGLRQNTGELF
TRBD1 - TRBV7-2 ASSFRDRVSYEQY
- - TRBV25-1 ASTQMTDTNEKLF
TRBD1 - TRBV3-1/TRBV3-2 ASSQDWYGTALYGYT
- - TRBV7-2 ASSLAMGAGAAQPQH
TRBD1 - TRBV5-6 ASSYNTGGELQPQH
TRBD1 - TRBV30 AWSVMTGRNEKLF
- - TRBV9 ASSVAPGFGTEAF
- - TRBV21-1 ASSPGPGGGTGELF
- - TRBV3-1/TRBV3-2 ASSRGGAYSGYT
- - TRBV12-5 ASGLRGGYEQY
- - TRBV5-4 ASSPLDRSKNIQY
TRBD1 - TRBV10-1 ASRDSVSTDTQY
TRBD1 - TRBV7-2 ASRFPRGQGPGETQY
- - TRBV29-1 SVEGGLGRAGENTEAF